Listed here is a single T cell receptor (beta chain). Its antigen is still unknown. Clones were sequenced by immunoSEQ multiplex PCR, and TCRdb holds only the in-frame ones, with some missing. Of about 54,000 clones listed, roughly 90% are singletons. The patients all showed relapse after autologous stem cell transplantation, while their brentuximab vedotin exposure varied. Under best response, outcomes were complete response, partial response or progressive disease. This entry belongs to a study of PD-1 blockade in classical Hodgkin lymphoma. Study-wide results and limits: Patients newly diagnosed and complete responders had comparable baseline diversity. Diversity in CD4+ TCRs, unlike that measured in CD8+ TCRs, had risen significantly by C4D1. Prior therapy or disease activity may underlie the repertoire differences, whose causes remain undefined.

The CDR3 covers 13 residues. Germline V lookup: CDR1 MDHEN, CDR2 SYDVKM. The V end was cut by 5 bases, the J end by 9 bases, with 14 bases between. This clonotype was sampled from a human donor with classical Hodgkin lymphoma. The chain carries TRBV28 and TRBJ2-1; a possible D gene is TRBD1 (6 bases). Sequenced here: peripheral blood mononuclear cells (PBMCs), sampled before the second cycle of nivolumab. CDR3 DNA sequence: TGTGCCAGCAGTCCCCCATCAGGGGCTGAGCAGTTCTTC. Translating it yields CASSPPSGAEQFF.